These T cell receptor beta chains were read from a single sample in a study of blood T cell repertoires in COVID-19. Clones were read by immunoSEQ multiplex PCR, and TCRdb kept only the in-frame ones, dropping some. The sample includes tens of thousands of clones, roughly nine tenths of them seen just once. What was sequenced was peripheral blood. The receptors originated from a man between 65 and 85 years old with active COVID-19. Both conserved end residues are part of each CDR3. D genes are given only for firm matches. Not every row has a clone size; where given, it reads once, few, many or a size class.

v_call	clone_size	j_call	d_call	cdr3_aa	cdr3_nt
TRBV18	-	TRBJ2-1	-	CASSPKAQGEQFF	TGTGCCAGCTCACCGAAGGCCCAGGGGGAGCAGTTCTTC
TRBV19	-	TRBJ2-3	-	CASSIGGGPAGDTQYF	TGTGCCAGTAGTATAGGAGGTGGCCCGGCGGGAGATACGCAGTATTTT
TRBV5-4	-	TRBJ2-3	TRBD2	CASSLEVTSGSRTQYF	TGTGCCAGCAGCTTGGAGGTGACTAGCGGGAGTAGGACGCAGTATTTT
TRBV14	-	TRBJ1-1	-	CASSQLGQTNTEAFF	TGTGCCAGCAGCCAATTGGGCCAAACCAACACTGAAGCTTTCTTT
TRBV25-1	-	TRBJ1-1	TRBD1	CASSRLLTGSPPNTEAFF	TGTGCCAGCAGCCGACTCCTGACAGGGAGTCCGCCGAACACTGAAGCTTTCTTT
TRBV4-1	-	TRBJ1-1	-	CASSQESTLVGGAFF	TGCGCCAGCAGCCAAGAATCCACCCTGGTAGGAGGGGCTTTCTTT
TRBV25-1	-	TRBJ2-1	TRBD2	CASSARLAGGHEQFF	TGTGCCAGCAGTGCCAGACTAGCGGGAGGGCACGAGCAGTTCTTC
TRBV9	-	TRBJ1-2	-	CASSPGQDNYGYTF	TGTGCCAGCAGCCCTGGGCAGGATAACTATGGCTACACCTTC
TRBV3-1/TRBV3-2	-	TRBJ2-1	-	CASSRTGGRNEQFF	TGTGCCAGCAGCCGCACCGGCGGGCGGAATGAGCAGTTCTTC
TRBV28	-	TRBJ2-7	TRBD2	CASSFSGRLPYEQYF	TGTGCCAGCAGTTTTAGCGGGAGGCTCCCCTACGAGCAGTACTTC
TRBV19	-	TRBJ1-1	-	CASSLKQGWATEAFF	TGTGCCAGTAGCCTTAAACAGGGTTGGGCCACTGAAGCTTTCTTT
TRBV7-9	-	TRBJ1-1	TRBD1	CASRTGMNTEAFF	TGTGCCAGCAGGACAGGGATGAACACTGAAGCTTTCTTT
TRBV19	-	TRBJ1-1	-	CASSTLDITEAFF	TGTGCCAGTAGTACCCTGGACATCACTGAAGCTTTCTTT
TRBV18	-	TRBJ1-5	-	CASSPPGGQPQHF	TGTGCCAGCTCACCACCGGGGGGGCAGCCCCAGCATTTT
TRBV7-3	-	TRBJ2-2	TRBD2	CASRGTSGQNTGELFF	TGTGCCAGCAGGGGGACTAGCGGGCAGAACACCGGGGAGCTGTTTTTT
TRBV29-1	once	TRBJ2-7	TRBD2	CSALRSGSSEQYF	TGCAGCGCCCTTAGGAGCGGGAGCAGCGAGCAGTACTTC
TRBV6-5	-	TRBJ2-3	TRBD2	CATTRGLNTDTQYF	TGTGCCACCACACGGGGACTAAACACAGATACGCAGTATTTT
TRBV19	-	TRBJ2-1	TRBD2	CASTSGLEYNEQFF	TGTGCCAGTACCTCGGGACTAGAATACAATGAGCAGTTCTTC
TRBV5-5	-	TRBJ1-3	-	CASSLAGSGNTIYF	TGTGCCAGCAGCTTGGCGGGATCTGGAAACACCATATATTTT
TRBV5-5	-	TRBJ1-3	-	CASSLAWRTGASGNTIYF	TGTGCCAGCAGCTTAGCCTGGAGAACAGGAGCCTCTGGAAACACCATATATTTT
TRBV15	-	TRBJ2-2	-	CATSRGGPGELFF	TGTGCCACCAGCAGGGGCGGGCCCGGGGAGCTGTTTTTT
TRBV23-1	-	TRBJ2-2	-	CASSPGRAGAPSAGELFF	TGCGCCAGCAGTCCAGGCAGGGCGGGGGCCCCCTCCGCCGGGGAGCTGTTTTTT
TRBV5-6	-	TRBJ1-3	-	CASSIQAVMTNTIYF	TGTGCCAGCAGTATACAGGCTGTAATGACAAACACCATATATTTT
TRBV27	few	TRBJ1-5	TRBD1	CASSREGQGYNQPQHF	TGTGCCAGCAGCCGTGAGGGACAGGGGTACAATCAGCCCCAGCATTTT
TRBV28	-	TRBJ1-5	TRBD1	CASSPDREWNQPQHF	TGTGCCAGCAGTCCCGACAGGGAGTGGAATCAGCCCCAGCATTTT
TRBV6-1	-	TRBJ1-1	-	CASTTGGGRAEAFF	TGTGCCAGCACCACCGGGGGAGGGAGGGCTGAAGCTTTCTTT
TRBV6-5	-	TRBJ2-1	TRBD2	CSSGSIDEQFF	TGTTCTAGCGGGAGTATCGATGAGCAGTTCTTC
TRBV24-1	-	TRBJ1-3	-	CATSDPTGSGNTIYF	TGTGCCACCAGTGACCCCACAGGATCTGGAAACACCATATATTTT
TRBV3-1/TRBV3-2	-	TRBJ2-7	-	CASSQDGGRYEQYF	TGTGCCAGCAGCCAAGATGGTGGGCGATACGAGCAGTACTTC
TRBV24-1	few	TRBJ2-1	TRBD1	CATSEGQGVDEQFF	TGTGCCACCAGTGAAGGACAGGGCGTGGATGAGCAGTTCTTC
TRBV7-9	-	TRBJ2-7	-	CASSSKLDPYEQYF	TGTGCCAGCAGCTCTAAACTAGACCCCTACGAGCAGTACTTC
TRBV27	-	TRBJ2-5	TRBD2	CASRGLAGQETQYF	TGTGCCAGCAGAGGGCTAGCGGGACAAGAGACCCAGTACTTC
TRBV7-2	-	TRBJ1-1	-	CASSLGGVNTEAFF	TGTGCCAGCAGCTTAGGGGGAGTCAACACTGAAGCTTTCTTT
TRBV6-5	few	TRBJ1-2	-	CASSKGRTNYGYTF	TGTGCCAGCAGCAAGGGGCGGACTAACTATGGCTACACCTTC
TRBV19	-	TRBJ2-1	-	CASSGNIRSYNEQFF	TGTGCCAGTAGCGGGAATATACGCTCCTACAATGAGCAGTTCTTC
TRBV10-3	-	TRBJ2-7	TRBD1	CATADRGSGEQYF	TGTGCCACCGCCGACAGGGGGTCTGGAGAGCAGTACTTC
TRBV4-1	few	TRBJ2-7	-	CASSQRWDWAYEQYF	TGCGCCAGCAGCCAAAGATGGGACTGGGCCTACGAGCAGTACTTC
TRBV20-1	-	TRBJ1-5	TRBD1	CSASWRQGRGNQPQHF	TGCAGTGCTAGTTGGCGACAGGGAAGGGGAAATCAGCCCCAGCATTTT
TRBV10-3	-	TRBJ2-5	TRBD2	CAISESTGGGAQETQYF	TGTGCCATCAGTGAGTCGACGGGAGGGGGTGCCCAAGAGACCCAGTACTTC
TRBV19	-	TRBJ1-5	-	CASTPGINQPQHF	TGTGCCAGTACCCCAGGAATTAATCAGCCCCAGCATTTT
TRBV19	-	TRBJ1-1	-	CASSIEVFRKKLGTEAFF	TGTGCCAGTAGTATAGAGGTATTCAGGAAGAAACTTGGCACTGAAGCTTTCTTT
TRBV24-1	-	TRBJ1-2	-	CATSDLLRGYGYTF	TGTGCCACCAGTGATTTGCTTAGAGGGTATGGCTACACCTTC